This TCR beta chain originates from a study of CD8 T cells in Susac syndrome. Control patients had untreated stable or active relapsing-remitting multiple sclerosis by revised McDonald criteria. With random hexamers, about 0.5 to 1 ug RNA was reverse transcribed. Each CDR3 protein is one row after TCRdb ran MiXCR on the immunoSEQ multiplex PCR reads. The table includes 200,000 or so distinct CDR3 sequences, roughly 95% detected once. CDR1 and CDR2 (germline): SGHVS, FQNEAQ. The CDR3 loop spans 16 amino acids. The V end was cut by 5 bases, the J end by 2 bases, with 16 bases between. The sequence was obtained from a human donor with multiple sclerosis. Sequenced sample: CD4+ T cells from PBMCs. V is TRBV7-8 and J is TRBJ1-5; D is possibly TRBD1 (6 bases). CDR3 nucleotide sequence: TGTGCCAGCAGCCCTATGGGGGGCGTGGGCAATCAGCCCCAGCATTTT. Translated, it gives CASSPMGGVGNQPQHF.